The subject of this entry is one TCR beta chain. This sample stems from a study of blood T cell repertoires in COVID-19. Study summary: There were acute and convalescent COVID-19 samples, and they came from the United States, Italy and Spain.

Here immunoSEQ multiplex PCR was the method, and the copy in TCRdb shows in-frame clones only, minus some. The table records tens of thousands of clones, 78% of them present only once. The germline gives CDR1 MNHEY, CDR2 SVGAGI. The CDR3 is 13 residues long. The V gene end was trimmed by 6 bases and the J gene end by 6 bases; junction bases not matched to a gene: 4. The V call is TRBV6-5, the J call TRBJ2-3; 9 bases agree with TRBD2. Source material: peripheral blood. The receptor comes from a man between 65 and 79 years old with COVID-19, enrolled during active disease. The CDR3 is CASRAGGVDTQYF. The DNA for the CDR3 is TGTGCCAGCAGGGCGGGAGGGGTCGATACGCAGTATTTT.